The T cell receptor (beta chain) described here comes from a study of T cell repertoires in aging, cancer and after chemotherapy. The wider study: Donors were grouped into six age bands spanning 30 or younger through 70 or older.

The template was genomic DNA from peripheral blood, not RNA. Multiplex touch-down PCR with TRB-A/B primers amplified rearranged V-D-J TRB sequences. MiXCR, run by TCRdb on the multiplex PCR reads, gives a single entry per CDR3 protein. The table records 8,700 or so distinct CDR3 sequences, around a quarter of them present only once. CDR3 size: 12 residues. Germline CDR1 and CDR2: MDHEN and SYDVKM. Deletions cut 7 bases from V and 7 bases from J, with 13 bases between. The receptor's source is a human donor in good health. The specimen sequenced was blood. The V gene is TRBV28, the J gene TRBJ1-2, with D possibly matching TRBD1 (5 bases). In DNA, the CDR3 is TGTGCCAGCACCGCGGGGGTTCTTGGCTACACCTTC. This encodes CASTAGVLGYTF.